The 30 T cell receptor beta chains listed next were all sequenced from one sample in a study of CD8+ T cells in alopecia areata. RNA, once extracted, was reverse transcribed into cDNA for use as the sequencing template. Profiling relied on immunoSEQ multiplex PCR, and the TCRdb table lists in-frame clones only, not all of them. Counted here are about 150,000 clones, roughly 48% occurring once; the ten biggest clones make up roughly 6.8%. Sequencing used CD4+ T cells sorted from blood. These receptors came from a human donor with alopecia areata.

The CDR3 bases are TGCAGCGTTGGGGGATTGCGGGGAGTGGGCACTGAAGCTTTCTTT. Its translation: CSVGGLRGVGTEAFF. This chain connects TRBV29-1 to TRBJ1-1; D is undetermined. This CDR3 contains 15 residues. The V and J ends lost 4 bases and 4 bases respectively, with 19 bases between them. The germline CDR1 and CDR2 sequences are SQVTM and ANQGSEA. Full variable domain (remainder filled in from reference TRBV29-1 and TRBJ1-1): SAVISQKPSRDICQRGTSLTIQCQVDSQVTMMFWYRQQPGQSLTLIATANQGSEATYESGFVIDKFPISRPNLTFSTLTVSNMSPEDSSIYLCSVGGLRGVGTEAFFGQGTRLTVV.

This clone was counted between two and nine times. The CDR3 sequence is CSAARQGANTQYF. CDR3 sequence (DNA): TGCAGCGCGGCGAGGCAGGGGGCAAATACGCAGTATTTT. V usage is TRBV29-1 and J usage is TRBJ2-3; 8 bases are a match to TRBD1. This CDR3 comprises 13 residues. The germline V gene has CDR1 SQVTM and CDR2 ANQGSEA. Losses at the gene ends were 7 bases for V and 7 bases for J; bases not matched to a gene: 10.

This clone was seen a handful of times. The chain carries TRBV15 and TRBJ2-1; no clear D. The V gene lost 3 bases and the J gene lost 10 bases, with 13 bases spanning the gap. Per germline, CDR1 LNHNV and CDR2 YYDKDF (reference sequence). The CDR3 loop spans 13 amino acids. In DNA form, the CDR3 reads TGTGCCACCAGCAGGGAAGCGTTCGGGGAGCAGTTCTTC. Its protein product is CATSREAFGEQFF. Full variable domain (remainder filled in from reference TRBV15 and TRBJ2-1): DAMVIQNPRYQVTQFGKPVTLSCSQTLNHNVMYWYQQKSSQAPKLLFHYYDKDFNNEADTPDNFQSRRPNTSFCFLDIRSPGLGDTAMYLCATSREAFGEQFFGPGTRLTVL.

This clone was counted only a few times. This sequence joins TRBV29-1 and TRBJ2-7, with D perhaps TRBD2 (6 bases). Trimming cost V 6 bases and J 7 bases, with 16 bases left between them. The CDR3 covers 12 residues. CDR1 and CDR2 from the germline V gene are SQVTM and ANQGSEA. This CDR3 reads CSVNGPGGEQYF. The CDR3 DNA reads as TGCAGCGTCAACGGGCCAGGAGGGGAGCAGTACTTC.

The chain carries TRBV28 and TRBJ2-3; D is tentatively TRBD1 or TRBD2 (5 bases each). This CDR3 has 14 amino acids. Germline CDR1 reads MDHEN; CDR2 reads SYDVKM. V lost 7 bases to trimming and J lost 6 bases, with 17 bases between them. CDR3 residues: CASKTAVSRDTQYF. The CDR3 DNA follows: TGTGCCAGCAAGACAGCGGTTTCTCGGGATACGCAGTATTTT.

This CDR3 reads CASSFNRGETQYF. Written as DNA, the CDR3 is TGTGCCAGCAGCTTCAACAGGGGTGAGACCCAGTACTTC. The chain is built from TRBV11-2 and TRBJ2-5, with 7 bases matching TRBD1. The trim removed 3 bases at V and 5 bases at J, leaving 3 bases unmatched. This CDR3 is 13 amino acids long. CDR1 and CDR2 from the germline V gene are SGHAT and FQNNGV.

This clone showed up just a few times. J is TRBJ2-1 and V is TRBV29-1; D possibly corresponds to TRBD2 (6 bases). Per germline, CDR1 SQVTM and CDR2 ANQGSEA. The CDR3 length is 14 residues. V lost 6 bases, J lost 4 bases, and 16 bases lay in between. This chain's CDR3 is CSVVVRSGYNEQFF. The DNA for the CDR3 is TGCAGCGTGGTGGTAAGGAGCGGGTACAATGAGCAGTTCTTC.

V is TRBV25-1 and J is TRBJ2-3; D is unclear. Germline assignment: CDR1 MGHDK and CDR2 SYGVNS. V was clipped by 4 bases and J by 5 bases, with 4 bases between them. The CDR3 is made up of 11 amino acids. The DNA of the CDR3 is TGTGCCAGCAGTGCAGGAGATACGCAGTATTTT. This sequence encodes CASSAGDTQYF.

This clone has only one observation. The gene calls are TRBV5-1 and TRBJ1-1; unclear D gene. This CDR3 is built from 12 residues. Germline assignment: CDR1 SGHRS and CDR2 YFSETQ. V shed 4 bases and J shed 6 bases, with 10 bases lying between them. The CDR3: CASSPTEAEAFF. CDR3 in DNA: TGCGCCAGCAGCCCCACGGAAGCTGAAGCTTTCTTT.

CDR3 in amino acids: CASSPPLLKRDRFPDTQYF. The CDR3 region has the DNA TGTGCCAGCTCACCACCACTCTTAAAGCGGGACAGGTTCCCAGATACGCAGTATTTT. V is TRBV18 and J is TRBJ2-3, with D maybe TRBD1 (8 bases). The V gene lost 0 bases and the J gene lost 4 bases, with 23 bases spanning the gap. The germline CDR1 and CDR2 sequences are KGHSH and LQKENI. The CDR3 runs to 19 residues.

The chain has TRBV29-1 and TRBJ2-3, with TRBD1 as a possible D gene (5 bases). The germline V gene encodes CDR1 SQVTM and CDR2 ANQGSEA. CDR3 length: 13 residues. Trimming took off 3 bases at V and 2 bases at J, with 9 bases between the two ends. CDR3 sequence: CSVEGRHTDTQYF. Written as DNA, the CDR3 is TGCAGCGTTGAGGGGCGGCACACAGATACGCAGTATTTT.

This clone occurred a few times. The chain uses TRBV7-3 and TRBJ2-2; no reliable D call. Germline CDR1 reads SGHTA; CDR2 reads FQGTGA. V was cut by 5 bases and J by 6 bases, with 7 bases left in between. The CDR3 length is 12 residues. CDR3 loop: CASSPRAGELFF. In nucleotides, the CDR3 is TGTGCCAGCAGCCCTCGGGCCGGGGAGCTGTTTTTT.

The genes are TRBV28 and TRBJ1-1; possible D gene TRBD1, 6 bases. V shed 5 bases and J shed 0 bases, with 13 bases lying between them. Germline loops: CDR1 MDHEN, CDR2 SYDVKM. The CDR3 is made up of 15 amino acids. The CDR3 is CASSRPDRMNTEAFF. The CDR3 region has the DNA TGTGCCAGCAGTCGCCCGGACAGAATGAACACTGAAGCTTTCTTT.

In its sample, this clone was seen a few times. The genes are TRBV29-1 and TRBJ2-7, with TRBD2 matching 7 bases. The CDR3 spans 14 residues. J lost 3 bases, V lost 3 bases, and 8 bases had no gene match. Looked up from germline, CDR1 is SQVTM and CDR2 is ANQGSEA. The CDR3 region has the DNA TGCAGCGTTGATTCTAGCGGACCCAACTACGAGCAGTACTTC. This codes for CSVDSSGPNYEQYF.

The chain links TRBV7-3 to TRBJ1-1; D ambiguous. Germline values: CDR1 SGHTA, CDR2 FQGTGA. The V and J ends lost 3 bases and 3 bases respectively, with 8 bases between them. This CDR3 is built from 13 residues. The CDR3: CASSLTPYTEAFF. CDR3 coding DNA: TGTGCCAGCAGCTTGACACCCTACACTGAAGCTTTCTTT.

Written as DNA, the CDR3 is TGTGCCTGGAGTGATCAGGGCACTGAAGCTTTCTTT. This codes for CAWSDQGTEAFF. The V gene is TRBV30, the J gene TRBJ1-1, with D possibly being TRBD1 (5 bases). Deletions cut 1 base from V and 4 bases from J, with 7 bases between. The CDR3 is made up of 12 amino acids. Germline V lookup: CDR1 GTSNPN, CDR2 SVGIG (reference sequence).

V and J are TRBV18 and TRBJ2-1; the match to TRBD2 covers 9 bases. CDR1 KGHSH and CDR2 LQKENI come from the germline V gene. The CDR3 is 15 residues long. Losses at the gene ends were 1 base for V and 4 bases for J; bases not matched to a gene: 2. CDR3: CASSPLLAGYNEQFF. The CDR3 DNA reads TGTGCCAGCTCACCACTCCTAGCGGGGTACAATGAGCAGTTCTTC.

The table lists this clone with a few counts. The J gene is TRBJ2-3, the V gene TRBV7-8; D unclear. The CDR3 has 13 amino acids. Trimming cost V 4 bases and J 8 bases, with 13 bases left between them. Germline assignment: CDR1 SGHVS and CDR2 FQNEAQ. CDR3 amino acids: CASSSNPLGTQYF. CDR3 DNA sequence: TGTGCCAGCAGCTCCAATCCCCTGGGTACGCAGTATTTT. The complete variable domain, with remaining parts taken from reference TRBV7-8 and TRBJ2-3, reads GAGVSQSPRYKVAKRGQDVALRCDPISGHVSLFWYQQALGQGPEFLTYFQNEAQLDKSGLPSDRFFAERPEGSVSTLKIQRTQQEDSAVYLCASSSNPLGTQYFGPGTRLTVL.

CDR3 residues: CASSSGQLYSNQPQHF. The DNA for the CDR3 is TGTGCCAGCAGTTCAGGACAGCTTTATAGCAATCAGCCCCAGCATTTT. V gene TRBV6-5 combines with J gene TRBJ1-5, with D possibly being TRBD1 (6 bases). The V end was cut by 4 bases, the J end by 0 bases, with 13 bases between. CDR3 length: 16 residues. The germline V gene encodes CDR1 MNHEY and CDR2 SVGAGI.

The chain is built from TRBV28 and TRBJ1-2; no reliable D call. This CDR3 contains 17 residues. In germline, CDR1 is MDHEN, CDR2 SYDVKM. V was pared by 6 bases and J by 4 bases, with 24 bases between. For the CDR3, the DNA is TGTGCCAGCAGGCCCCGGGGTGGAGCTCCGACGGGCTATGGCTACACCTTC. This encodes CASRPRGGAPTGYGYTF.

The rearrangement uses TRBV5-1 and TRBJ1-1, with a weak D call TRBD1 (5 bases). V shed 0 bases and J shed 4 bases, with 10 bases lying between them. CDR3 length: 14 amino acids. Germline loops: CDR1 SGHRS, CDR2 YFSETQ. CDR3 nucleotide sequence: TGCGCCAGCAGCTTGGCGCTCGGGGGCACTGAAGCTTTCTTT. As protein: CASSLALGGTEAFF.

The chain employs TRBV2 and TRBJ2-1, with D perhaps matching TRBD1 (5 bases). V was clipped by 8 bases and J by 8 bases, with 16 bases between them. The CDR3 loop spans 13 amino acids. Looked up from germline, CDR1 is SNHLY and CDR2 is FYNNEI. DNA of the CDR3: TGTGCCAGCGTACTTACAGGTGACCATGAGCAGTTCTTC. Translation gives CASVLTGDHEQFF.

V gene TRBV30 combines with J gene TRBJ2-5; 8 bases line up with TRBD2. The DNA end is a closer match to TRBJ2-7, so the J assignment may be wrong. Germline V gene sequence: CDR1 GTSNPN, CDR2 SVGIG (reference sequence). The CDR3 sequence is 14 residues long. The CDR3 spells CARQGLAFPNEQYF. In nucleotides, the CDR3 is TGTGCCCGCCAAGGACTAGCCTTCCCAAACGAGCAGTACTTC.

The chain carries TRBV10-3 and TRBJ2-1; tentative D call: TRBD1 (7 bases). The V and J ends lost 6 bases and 0 bases respectively, with 18 bases between them. The length of the CDR3 is 17 residues. Germline loops: CDR1 ENHRY, CDR2 SYGVKD. CDR3 in DNA: TGTGCCATCAGAACCTCAGGGGGAGGTACCTCCTACAATGAGCAGTTCTTC. The encoded protein is CAIRTSGGGTSYNEQFF.

The chain links TRBV5-1 to TRBJ2-3; TRBD2 matches at 10 bases. V shed 1 base, J shed 2 bases, and the junction held 1 base outside the gene matches. CDR3 size: 15 residues. The germline gives CDR1 SGHRS, CDR2 YFSETQ. In nucleotides, the CDR3 is TGCGCCAGCAGCTTGCTAGCGGGAGCCACAGATACGCAGTATTTT. Protein sequence: CASSLLAGATDTQYF.

The chain employs TRBV29-1 and TRBJ2-1, with TRBD2 matching over 9 bases. V lost 7 bases to trimming and J lost 7 bases; unmatched junction nucleotides: 11. The CDR3 contains 14 residues. Germline V gives CDR1 SQVTM, CDR2 ANQGSEA. CDR3 nucleotides: TGCAGCGCCGACATAGCGGGAGTAGGTAATGAGCAGTTCTTC. Amino acids: CSADIAGVGNEQFF.

The genes are TRBV2 and TRBJ2-1; 14 bases match TRBD2. The CDR3 is 14 residues long. The V gene's germline CDR1 is SNHLY and CDR2 FYNNEI. Trimming removed 9 bases from V and 8 bases from J; junction bases left unmatched: 6. CDR3 coding DNA: TGTGCCAGTCGACTAGCGGGAGGGCCCCATGAGCAGTTCTTC. Protein: CASRLAGGPHEQFF.

This chain links TRBV30 with TRBJ2-3; 8 bases align to TRBD2. CDR3 length: 13 residues. Germline CDR1 and CDR2: GTSNPN and SVGIG (reference sequence). After removal of 2 bases from V and 8 bases from J, the junction contained 6 bases not matched to a gene. The chain's CDR3 is CAWSPAGGATQYF. The CDR3 region has the DNA TGTGCCTGGAGTCCTGCGGGGGGCGCTACGCAGTATTTT.

V gene TRBV7-3 combines with J gene TRBJ1-2, with TRBD1 identical over 8 bases. V was clipped by 5 bases and J by 8 bases; unmatched bases: 7. CDR1 and CDR2 (germline): SGHTA, FQGTGA. There are 13 residues in the CDR3. This CDR3 reads CASSPSAGGGYTF. The CDR3 DNA follows: TGTGCCAGCAGCCCTTCCGCAGGGGGCGGCTACACCTTC.

The chain recombines TRBV14 with TRBJ2-3; D is undetermined. V was cut by 3 bases and J by 4 bases, with 2 bases left in between. This CDR3 contains 11 residues. The germline gives CDR1 SGHDN, CDR2 FVKESK. The CDR3 spells CASSHSDTQYF. The CDR3 nucleotides are TGTGCCAGCAGCCACTCAGATACGCAGTATTTT. Combining the CDR3 with reference TRBV14 and TRBJ2-3 gives the whole variable domain EAGVTQFPSHSVIEKGQTVTLRCDPISGHDNLYWYRRVMGKEIKFLLHFVKESKQDESGMPNNRFLAERTGGTYSTLKVQPAELEDSGVYFCASSHSDTQYFGPGTRLTVL.